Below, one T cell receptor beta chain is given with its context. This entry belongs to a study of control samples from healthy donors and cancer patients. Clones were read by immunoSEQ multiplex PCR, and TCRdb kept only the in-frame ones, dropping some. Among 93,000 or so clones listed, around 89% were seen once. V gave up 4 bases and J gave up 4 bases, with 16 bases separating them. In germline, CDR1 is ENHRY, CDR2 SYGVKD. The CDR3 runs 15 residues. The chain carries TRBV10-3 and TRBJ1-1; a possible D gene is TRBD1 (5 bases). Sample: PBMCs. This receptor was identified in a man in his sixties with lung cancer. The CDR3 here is CAISAREGLGTEAFF. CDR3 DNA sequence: TGTGCCATCAGTGCGAGGGAGGGGCTTGGCACTGAAGCTTTCTTT.